This entry describes one T cell receptor (beta chain). What it binds is unknown. This sample is drawn from a study of cytomegalovirus exposure and HLA in healthy donors. The overall study: Earlier sequencing of 150 million to 200 million T cells yielded approximately 100 million unique TCR beta sequences. Study conclusions and caveats: The Asian-associated ancestry cluster reportedly had fewer N-insertions than the approximately 670-donor mean in a later analysis. According to reports, the classifier identified cytomegalovirus status with high specificity and sensitivity. A later analysis appeared to link common viral pathogens to several of the most significant clusters.

V was clipped by 1 base and J by 3 bases, with 10 bases between them. This CDR3 is built from 15 residues. Per germline, CDR1 SEHNR and CDR2 FQNEAQ (reference sequence). A multiplex PCR was run with 60 Vbeta primers and 13 Jbeta primers. Generated by immunoSEQ multiplex PCR, the TCRdb table keeps only in-frame clones and is missing some. The table records roughly 100,000 clones, roughly 80% of them present only once. The sequenced material came from PBMCs. The chain employs TRBV7-9 and TRBJ1-3; D gene uncertain. The TCR comes from a woman in her 40s in good health and CMV-seronegative. CDR3 in amino acids: CASSLGLAVGNTIYF. The CDR3 DNA reads as TGTGCCAGCAGCTTAGGGTTGGCAGTTGGAAACACCATATATTTT.